This T cell receptor beta chain was captured by sequencing in a study of T cell responses to AZD1222 COVID-19 vaccine. Study-wide findings and caveats: Among AZD1222 vaccinees, only six or seven were seropositive at baseline. Nearly half of spike-specific TCRs reportedly target variant regions that are unmutated in the B.1.351 and B.1.1.7 variants. White British donors predominated, females outnumbered males, and clonal diversity was possibly underestimated.

This CDR3 is 13 amino acids long. The V and J ends lost 2 bases and 5 bases respectively, with 10 bases between them. Germline V lookup: CDR1 LGHDT, CDR2 YNNKEL (reference sequence). Clones were read by immunoSEQ multiplex PCR, and TCRdb kept only the in-frame ones, dropping some. The sample yields roughly 30,000 clones, about 80% seen once. Pooled samples include second doses given at about 4 or 12 weeks. With regard to this clone: As yet, its antigen is unknown.

The source was peripheral blood, collected 28 days after the second AZD1222 dose. This chain connects TRBV3-1 (or the pseudogene TRBV3-2) to TRBJ2-7, with D maybe TRBD2 (6 bases). The TCR sequence derives from an adult who received the AZD1222 COVID-19 vaccine. CDR3: CASSQLGGDEQYF. In nucleotides, the CDR3 is TGTGCCAGCAGCCAACTGGGGGGTGACGAGCAGTACTTC.